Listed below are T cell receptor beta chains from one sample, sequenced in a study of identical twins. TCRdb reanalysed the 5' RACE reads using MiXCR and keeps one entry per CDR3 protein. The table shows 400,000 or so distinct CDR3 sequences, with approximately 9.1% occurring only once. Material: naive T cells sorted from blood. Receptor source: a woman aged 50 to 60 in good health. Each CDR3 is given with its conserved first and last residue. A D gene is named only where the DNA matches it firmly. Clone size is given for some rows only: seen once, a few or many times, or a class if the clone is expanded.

CASSYRSSGWLTDTQYF | TGTGCCAGCAGTTACCGTTCGAGCGGGTGGCTCACAGATACGCAGTATTTT | - | TRBJ2-3 | - | TRBV6-5
CASRRGTSGRLYNEQFF | TGTGCCAGCAGACGCGGGACTAGCGGGAGACTGTACAATGAGCAGTTCTTC | many | TRBJ2-1 | TRBD2 | TRBV6-5
CASSITSDSYNEQFF | TGTGCCAGCAGCATAACTAGCGACTCCTACAATGAGCAGTTCTTC | - | TRBJ2-1 | TRBD2 | TRBV7-3
CASSREGEKLFF | TGTGCCAGCAGCCGGGAGGGGGAAAAACTGTTTTTT | few | TRBJ1-4 | - | TRBV5-5
CASSLSGERETQYF | TGTGCCAGCAGCTTGTCCGGGGAGAGAGAGACCCAGTACTTC | - | TRBJ2-5 | - | TRBV5-6
CASSPGAGEGGNIQYF | TGCGCCAGCAGCCCGGGCGCAGGGGAGGGAGGAAACATTCAGTACTTC | few | TRBJ2-4 | - | TRBV5-1
CAISILGGRDNSPLHF | TGTGCCATCAGTATTCTAGGGGGAAGAGATAATTCACCCCTCCACTTT | - | TRBJ1-6 | - | TRBV10-3
CASSFTNEEKLFF | TGTGCCAGCAGCTTCACTAATGAGGAAAAACTGTTTTTT | few | TRBJ1-4 | - | TRBV5-5
CASSQQGAEQYF | TGCGCCAGCAGTCAACAGGGGGCCGAGCAGTACTTC | - | TRBJ2-7 | TRBD1 | TRBV5-1
CASQKRDPSTDTQYF | TGTGCCAGCCAGAAGCGGGACCCTAGCACAGATACGCAGTATTTT | - | TRBJ2-3 | TRBD2 | TRBV27
CASSRGAGTRETQYF | TGCGCCAGCAGCCGAGGGGCGGGGACGAGGGAGACCCAGTACTTC | - | TRBJ2-5 | - | TRBV5-1
CASSYAGGVADTQYF | TGTGCCAGCAGCTACGCGGGAGGAGTGGCAGATACGCAGTATTTT | few | TRBJ2-3 | TRBD2 | TRBV5-4
CASRPREKNTEAFF | TGTGCCAGCAGACCCAGGGAAAAGAACACTGAAGCTTTCTTT | - | TRBJ1-1 | - | TRBV7-9
CSARFGTSGKNEQFF | TGCAGTGCTAGGTTCGGGACTAGCGGGAAGAATGAGCAGTTCTTC | many | TRBJ2-1 | TRBD2 | TRBV20-1
CASSPRGEKRETQYF | TGTGCCAGCAGCCCCCGGGGAGAAAAGAGGGAGACCCAGTACTTC | few | TRBJ2-5 | - | TRBV11-3
CASSQVGGGSTDTQYF | TGTGCCAGCAGCCAGGTTGGGGGCGGGAGCACAGATACGCAGTATTTT | - | TRBJ2-3 | - | TRBV28
CASSLTAGGPGGELFF | TGTGCCAGCAGCTTAACGGCGGGAGGGCCTGGCGGGGAGCTGTTTTTT | many | TRBJ2-2 | TRBD2 | TRBV7-9
CASSARLVGDEQFF | TGTGCCAGCAGCGCCCGACTAGTCGGCGATGAGCAGTTCTTC | - | TRBJ2-1 | - | TRBV9
CASSPRPPSSSYNEQFF | TGTGCCAGCAGCCCAAGACCGCCATCGAGCTCCTACAATGAGCAGTTCTTC | many | TRBJ2-1 | - | TRBV11-2
CASKPGTGGNEQFF | TGCGCCAGCAAACCAGGGACAGGGGGAAATGAGCAGTTCTTC | - | TRBJ2-1 | TRBD1 | TRBV5-1
CASSPKHRVTEAFF | TGTGCCAGCAGTCCGAAGCACAGGGTTACTGAAGCTTTCTTT | few | TRBJ1-1 | - | TRBV7-6
CASSRGFFYEQYF | TGTGCCAGCAGCCGGGGCTTCTTCTACGAGCAGTACTTC | few | TRBJ2-7 | - | TRBV12-3/TRBV12-4
CASRATFREGVAFF | TGTGCCAGCAGGGCAACTTTCAGGGAGGGTGTCGCTTTCTTT | - | TRBJ1-1 | - | TRBV25-1
CASTSDQPQHF | TGTGCCAGCACCTCGGATCAGCCCCAGCATTTT | - | TRBJ1-5 | - | TRBV28
CSVQRGQADTQYF | TGCAGCGTTCAGAGGGGTCAAGCAGATACGCAGTATTTT | few | TRBJ2-3 | - | TRBV29-1
CASSQEAGGKNIQYF | TGTGCCAGCAGCCAAGAGGCGGGAGGCAAAAACATTCAGTACTTC | - | TRBJ2-4 | TRBD2 | TRBV3-1
CASSLGLLTDTQYF | TGTGCCAGCAGTTTAGGACTGTTGACAGATACGCAGTATTTT | - | TRBJ2-3 | - | TRBV12-3/TRBV12-4
CASSDRGPYEQYF | TGTGCCAGCAGTGATAGGGGTCCCTACGAGCAGTACTTC | few | TRBJ2-7 | - | TRBV6-1
CSASTGGHTGELFF | TGCAGTGCTAGCACCGGGGGCCACACCGGGGAGCTGTTTTTT | many | TRBJ2-2 | - | TRBV20-1
CASSLLAGGPGAHNEQFF | TGCGCCAGCAGCTTGCTAGCGGGAGGGCCCGGGGCCCACAATGAGCAGTTCTTC | few | TRBJ2-1 | TRBD2 | TRBV5-1
CASSLSGTTNNEQFF | TGCGCCAGCAGCTTGTCCGGGACTACAAACAATGAGCAGTTCTTC | many | TRBJ2-1 | TRBD2 | TRBV5-1
CSVAKQAKNIQYF | TGCAGCGTTGCAAAGCAGGCCAAAAACATTCAGTACTTC | many | TRBJ2-4 | - | TRBV29-1
CASRPTSSDTQYF | TGTGCCAGCAGACCCACTAGCTCAGATACGCAGTATTTT | few | TRBJ2-3 | - | TRBV7-2
CAITPRLDALHEQFF | TGTGCCATCACCCCCCGACTAGACGCGTTGCATGAGCAGTTCTTC | many | TRBJ2-1 | - | TRBV10-3
CSARGRDERGNEQFF | TGCAGTGCACGAGGGCGGGACGAACGGGGAAATGAGCAGTTCTTC | - | TRBJ2-1 | - | TRBV20-1
CASSFAGGPDYGYTF | TGTGCCAGCAGTTTTGCAGGGGGGCCGGACTATGGCTACACCTTC | few | TRBJ1-2 | TRBD1 | TRBV27
CSVEDFRGLAGEYNEQFF | TGCAGCGTTGAAGACTTCCGCGGTCTAGCGGGAGAGTACAATGAGCAGTTCTTC | many | TRBJ2-1 | TRBD2 | TRBV29-1
CASSLGQGARNTEAFF | TGCGCCAGCAGCCTGGGACAGGGGGCGAGGAATACTGAAGCTTTCTTT | - | TRBJ1-1 | TRBD1 | TRBV5-1
CASSGQVNYGYTF | TGTGCCAGCAGCGGACAGGTTAACTATGGCTACACCTTC | - | TRBJ1-2 | TRBD1 | TRBV2
CASSEWKLAGVGNEQFF | TGTGCCAGCAGTGAATGGAAGCTAGCGGGAGTGGGTAATGAGCAGTTCTTC | few | TRBJ2-1 | TRBD2 | TRBV6-1
CASRGTLNTEAFF | TGTGCCAGTAGGGGCACCCTAAACACTGAAGCTTTCTTT | few | TRBJ1-1 | - | TRBV19
CASSRVPLGGRPNEQFF | TGCGCCAGCAGCCGAGTACCTTTGGGCGGGAGGCCCAATGAGCAGTTCTTC | few | TRBJ2-1 | TRBD2 | TRBV4-1
CATRAADTQYF | TGTGCCACGAGGGCCGCAGATACGCAGTATTTT | - | TRBJ2-3 | - | TRBV10-3
CASSPGRDNTGELFF | TGTGCCAGCAGCCCCGGGCGAGACAACACCGGGGAGCTGTTTTTT | few | TRBJ2-2 | - | TRBV4-2
CASSLIWDRALNEQFF | TGTGCCAGCAGCTTAATCTGGGACAGGGCCCTCAATGAGCAGTTCTTC | few | TRBJ2-1 | TRBD1 | TRBV7-2
CSATTPGQMNTEAFF | TGCAGTGCTACGACCCCGGGACAGATGAACACTGAAGCTTTCTTT | few | TRBJ1-1 | TRBD1 | TRBV20-1
CASSPPFSGLAGATYNEQFF | TGTGCCAGCTCACCACCGTTTAGTGGGCTAGCGGGAGCCACCTACAATGAGCAGTTCTTC | many | TRBJ2-1 | TRBD2 | TRBV18
CASSFSRGSGNTIYF | TGTGCCAGCAGTTTTAGTAGGGGGTCCGGAAACACCATATATTTT | - | TRBJ1-3 | - | TRBV12-3/TRBV12-4
CSVPQGSYGYTF | TGCAGCGTCCCACAGGGGAGCTATGGCTACACCTTC | few | TRBJ1-2 | TRBD1 | TRBV29-1
CASSPRTSGRAETQYF | TGTGCCAGCAGCCCCCGAACTAGCGGGAGGGCAGAGACCCAGTACTTC | - | TRBJ2-5 | TRBD2 | TRBV14
CASSLGRERFSWGTDTQYF | TGTGCCAGCAGCTTAGGCAGGGAGAGATTTTCCTGGGGCACAGATACGCAGTATTTT | - | TRBJ2-3 | - | TRBV5-5
CASRRLAGGAGELFF | TGTGCCAGCAGACGACTAGCGGGAGGGGCCGGGGAGCTGTTTTTT | few | TRBJ2-2 | TRBD2 | TRBV3-1
CASSLGQVAETQYF | TGCGCCAGCAGCTTGGGGCAGGTTGCAGAGACCCAGTACTTC | few | TRBJ2-5 | - | TRBV5-1
CASTPGVETQYF | TGTGCCAGCACCCCTGGGGTGGAGACCCAGTACTTC | - | TRBJ2-5 | - | TRBV28
CSVVGAGGVEQFF | TGCAGCGTTGTGGGGGCGGGGGGGGTTGAGCAGTTCTTC | many | TRBJ2-1 | TRBD2 | TRBV29-1